Detailed here is one TCR beta chain. This entry comes from a study of T cell changes during pregnancy in multiple sclerosis. Generated by immunoSEQ multiplex PCR, the TCRdb table keeps only in-frame clones and is missing some. The table shows fewer than 65,000 clones, with roughly 94% occurring only once. CDR1 and CDR2 (germline): ENHRY, SYGVKD. Trimming took 4 bases from V and 8 from J; bases not matched to a gene: 0. This CDR3 contains 12 residues. The chain joins TRBV10-3 to TRBJ1-3, with 9 nucleotides matching TRBD1. The sequencing here drew on CD4+ T cells from peripheral blood mononuclear cells, taken in the third trimester of pregnancy. This TCR came from a female donor with multiple sclerosis, enrolled in a pregnancy study. CDR3 residues: CAISGQGDTIYF. In nucleotides, the CDR3 is TGTGCCATCAGTGGACAGGGGGACACCATATATTTT.